What follows is one TCR beta chain and its context. Its specificity is unknown. The data belong to a study of Ad26.COV2.S vaccination and SARS-CoV-2 variants. Whole-study results and caveats: There was a possibility that the TCR breadth and depth analyses underestimated total T cell responses.

The protocol was immunoSEQ multiplex PCR, while the TCRdb copy is restricted to in-frame clones and leaves out a portion. This table holds some 340,000 clones, just under 85% found once. CDR1 is SGHNT and CDR2 is YYREEE in the germline V gene (reference sequence). The germline V and J ends were trimmed by 0 bases and 7 bases, with 8 bases remaining between them. CDR3 length: 12 amino acids. Indicated treatment: approximately 18 received Ad26.COV2.S at low or high dose, single or two shots; several received placebo; per-sample allocation not given. Collection of the samples took place on day 63 after the first injection of vaccine or placebo.

The starting material was peripheral blood, obtained in a trial of Ad26.COV2.S vaccine versus placebo. The chain is built from TRBV5-4 and TRBJ2-7; D unclear. This clonotype was obtained from a person between 18 and 65 years old who received the Ad26.COV2.S COVID-19 vaccine or a placebo. The CDR3 protein is CASSLAGREQYF. CDR3 in DNA: TGTGCCAGCAGCTTGGCGGGTAGGGAGCAGTACTTC.